The clone carrying this T cell receptor (beta chain) showed up many times. Using its own MiXCR run on the 5' RACE reads, TCRdb lists one record per CDR3 protein. There are 98,000 or so distinct CDR3 sequences in the sample; roughly 12% occur only once, and 3.5% to 5% lies in the top ten. These data belong to a study of early T cells in non-severe SARS-CoV-2 infection. V shed 5 bases and J 6 bases; nucleotides not matched to a gene: 7. The CDR3 totals 13 residues. The V gene's germline CDR1 is MNHEY and CDR2 SVGEGT. The starting material was whole blood, obtained at baseline. This sequence joins TRBV6-2 or TRBV6-3 and TRBJ2-7; the match to TRBD1 covers 7 bases. The origin of this receptor is an adult who was a healthcare worker with PCR-confirmed SARS-CoV-2 infection or an uninfected control (not recorded which). For the CDR3, the DNA is TGTGCCAGCAGTCTAAATTCAGGGGGCGAGCAGTACTTC. The encoded protein is CASSLNSGGEQYF.